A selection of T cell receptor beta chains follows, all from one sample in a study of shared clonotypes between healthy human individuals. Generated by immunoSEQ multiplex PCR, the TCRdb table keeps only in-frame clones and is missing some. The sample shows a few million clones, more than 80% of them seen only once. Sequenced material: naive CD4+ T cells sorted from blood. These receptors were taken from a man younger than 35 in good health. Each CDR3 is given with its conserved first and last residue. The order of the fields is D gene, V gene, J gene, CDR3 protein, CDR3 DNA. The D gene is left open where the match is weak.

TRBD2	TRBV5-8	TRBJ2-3	CASSKIAGGPNTQYF	TGTGCCAGCAGCAAGATAGCGGGGGGGCCGAATACGCAGTATTTT
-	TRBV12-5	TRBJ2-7	CASGLAVPGSYEQYF	TGTGCTAGTGGTTTGGCAGTCCCAGGGTCCTACGAGCAGTACTTC
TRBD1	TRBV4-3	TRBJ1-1	CASSQEGQGEAFF	TGCGCCAGCAGCCAAGAGGGACAGGGGGAAGCTTTCTTT
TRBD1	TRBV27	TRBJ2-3	CASSWRQGGTDTQYF	TGTGCCAGCAGTTGGCGGCAGGGGGGCACAGATACGCAGTATTTT
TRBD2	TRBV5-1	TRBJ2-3	CASSPRASGTTDTQYF	TGCGCCAGCAGCCCGCGGGCTAGCGGGACGACAGATACGCAGTATTTT
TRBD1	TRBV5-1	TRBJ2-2	CASSQRTGANTGELFF	TGCGCCAGCAGCCAACGGACAGGGGCGAACACCGGGGAGCTGTTTTTT
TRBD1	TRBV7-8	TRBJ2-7	CASSTRQGLFSKTYEQYF	TGTGCCAGCAGCACCAGACAGGGGCTCTTTTCAAAAACCTACGAGCAGTACTTC
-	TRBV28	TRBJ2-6	CASRVIGSGANVLTF	TGTGCCAGCAGAGTAATAGGGTCTGGGGCCAACGTCCTGACTTTC
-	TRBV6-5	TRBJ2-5	CASSYLGGETQYF	TGTGCCAGCAGTTACTTAGGGGGAGAGACCCAGTACTTC
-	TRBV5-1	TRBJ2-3	CASTDPGGGDTQYF	TGCGCCAGCACGGACCCAGGGGGAGGGGATACGCAGTATTTT
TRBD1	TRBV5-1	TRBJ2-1	CASSPGQGADNEQFF	TGCGCCAGCAGCCCGGGACAGGGGGCTGACAATGAGCAGTTCTTC
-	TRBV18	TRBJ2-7	CASSPIGQGSYEQYF	TGTGCCAGCTCACCAATCGGGCAGGGTTCCTACGAGCAGTACTTC
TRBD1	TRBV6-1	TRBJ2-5	CASSEGTKGAQETQYF	TGTGCCAGCAGTGAAGGGACCAAGGGGGCCCAAGAGACCCAGTACTTC
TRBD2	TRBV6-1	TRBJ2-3	CASRTLAGFADTQYF	TGTGCCAGCAGGACACTAGCGGGATTCGCAGATACGCAGTATTTT
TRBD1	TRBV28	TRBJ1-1	CASSPGTGGREAFF	TGTGCCAGCAGCCCGGGAACAGGGGGGAGAGAAGCTTTCTTT
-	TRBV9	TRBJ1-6	CASSVSAANSPLHF	TGTGCCAGCAGCGTCTCTGCCGCCAATTCACCCCTCCACTTT